This TCR beta chain emerged from a study of blood T cell dynamics during melanoma immunotherapy. Study details: Standard first-line treatment here was pembrolizumab or nivolumab plus ipilimumab in metastatic melanoma.

The sample's time point: week 3, after first cycle of checkpoint inhibitor. Apart from a couple of fast progressors, RECIST 1.1 response was judged 12 weeks post-infusion. Prior systemic cancer therapy, immunosuppressant use and other active malignancies excluded patients. The CDR3 totals 10 residues. The ends were cut back, 8 bases at V and 2 bases at J, with 3 bases in the middle. CDR1 and CDR2 from the germline V gene are MDHEN and SYDVKM. DNA loading was fixed at about 340 ng for all bulk PBMC samples. TCRdb's copy holds only in-frame clones and misses some; the assay was immunoSEQ multiplex PCR. The sample includes under 15,000 clones, 70% to 90% of them seen just once.

The J gene is TRBJ1-2, the V gene TRBV28, with D uncertain. This clonotype was obtained from a human donor with melanoma. The material sequenced was blood, taken from a patient treated with checkpoint blockade. As DNA, the CDR3 is TGTGCCAGCTCCAACTATGGCTACACCTTC. Translated: CASSNYGYTF.